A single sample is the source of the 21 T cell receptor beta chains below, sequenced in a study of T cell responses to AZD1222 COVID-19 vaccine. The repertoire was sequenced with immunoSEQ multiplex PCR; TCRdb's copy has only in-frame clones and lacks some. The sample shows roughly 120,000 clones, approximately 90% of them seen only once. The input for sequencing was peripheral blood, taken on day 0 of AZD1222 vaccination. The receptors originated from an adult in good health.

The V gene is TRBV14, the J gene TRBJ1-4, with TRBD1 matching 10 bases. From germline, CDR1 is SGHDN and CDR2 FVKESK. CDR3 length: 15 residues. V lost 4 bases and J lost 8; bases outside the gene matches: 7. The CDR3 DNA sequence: TGTGCCAGCAGCCCGAGACAGGGGGCGAAAGAAAAACTGTTTTTT. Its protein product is CASSPRQGAKEKLFF.

The CDR3 loop is CASSLSRASTDTQYF. Written as DNA, the CDR3 is TGTGCCAGCAGTTTGAGTAGGGCTAGCACAGATACGCAGTATTTT. The rearrangement joins TRBV27 to TRBJ2-3; no clear D. The CDR3 loop spans 15 amino acids. V was trimmed by 3 bases and J by 0 bases, leaving 10 bases between them. Germline-derived CDR1 and CDR2 are MNHEY and SMNVEV (reference sequence).

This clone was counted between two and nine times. The CDR3 reads CASSFSPAGDTQYF. CDR3 DNA sequence: TGTGCCAGCAGCTTTTCCCCAGCGGGAGATACGCAGTATTTT. V is TRBV7-2 and J is TRBJ2-3; TRBD2 might be the D (6 bases). The germline gives CDR1 SGHTA, CDR2 FQGNSA. The V and J ends lost 3 bases and 5 bases respectively, with 12 bases between them. The CDR3 has 14 amino acids.

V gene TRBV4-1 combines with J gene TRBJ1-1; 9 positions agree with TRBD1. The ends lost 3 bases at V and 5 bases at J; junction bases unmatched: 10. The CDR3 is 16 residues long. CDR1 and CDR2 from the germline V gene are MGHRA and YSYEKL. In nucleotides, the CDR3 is TGCGCCAGCAGCCAGGACCAACAGGGGGCAAGGACTGAAGCTTTCTTT. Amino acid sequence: CASSQDQQGARTEAFF.

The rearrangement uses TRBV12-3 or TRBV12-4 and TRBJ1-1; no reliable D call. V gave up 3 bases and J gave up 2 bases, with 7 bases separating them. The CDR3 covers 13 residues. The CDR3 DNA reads TGTGCCAGCAGTTTCGGACCCAACACTGAAGCTTTCTTT. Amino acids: CASSFGPNTEAFF.

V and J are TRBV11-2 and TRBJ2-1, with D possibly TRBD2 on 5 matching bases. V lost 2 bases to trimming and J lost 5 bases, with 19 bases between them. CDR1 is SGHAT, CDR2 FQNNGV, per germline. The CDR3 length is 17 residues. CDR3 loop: CASSLNPEAAGHNEQFF. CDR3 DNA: TGTGCCAGCAGCTTAAACCCCGAGGCGGCGGGTCACAATGAGCAGTTCTTC. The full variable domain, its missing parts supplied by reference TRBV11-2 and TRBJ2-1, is EAGVAQSPRYKIIEKRQSVAFWCNPISGHATLYWYQQILGQGPKLLIQFQNNGVVDDSQLPKDRFSAERLKGVDSTLKIQPAKLEDSAVYLCASSLNPEAAGHNEQFFGPGTRLTVL.

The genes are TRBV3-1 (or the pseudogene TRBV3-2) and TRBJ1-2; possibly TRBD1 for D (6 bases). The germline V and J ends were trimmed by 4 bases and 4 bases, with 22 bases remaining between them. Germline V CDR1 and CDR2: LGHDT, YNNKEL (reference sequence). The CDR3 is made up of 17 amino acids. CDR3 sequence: CASSRPPTTGGSYGYTF. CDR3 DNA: TGTGCCAGCAGCCGACCCCCAACGACAGGTGGGTCCTATGGCTACACCTTC.

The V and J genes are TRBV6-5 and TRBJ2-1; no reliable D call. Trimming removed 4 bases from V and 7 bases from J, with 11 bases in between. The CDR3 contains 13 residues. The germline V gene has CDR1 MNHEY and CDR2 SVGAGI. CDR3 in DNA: TGTGCCAGCAGTTGGATGCAACCTAATGAGCAGTTCTTC. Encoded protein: CASSWMQPNEQFF.

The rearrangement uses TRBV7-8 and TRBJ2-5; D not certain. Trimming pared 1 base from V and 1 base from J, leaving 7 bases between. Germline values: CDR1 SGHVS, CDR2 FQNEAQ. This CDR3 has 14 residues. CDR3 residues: CASSLGRAQETQYF. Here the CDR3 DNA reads TGTGCCAGCAGCTTAGGTAGGGCCCAAGAGACCCAGTACTTC.

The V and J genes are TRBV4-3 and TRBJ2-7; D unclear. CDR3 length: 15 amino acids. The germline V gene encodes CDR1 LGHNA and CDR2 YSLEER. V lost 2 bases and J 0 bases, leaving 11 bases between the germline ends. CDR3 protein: CASSQSDKSSYEQYF. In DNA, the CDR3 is TGCGCCAGCAGCCAAAGTGACAAGTCCTCCTACGAGCAGTACTTC.

Written as DNA, the CDR3 is TGTGCCAGCAGTGGGGAGACGGGATCCTACAATGAGCAGTTCTTC. This sequence encodes CASSGETGSYNEQFF. The chain joins TRBV6-4 to TRBJ2-1; D might be TRBD2 (5 bases). The CDR3 totals 15 residues. CDR1 and CDR2 from the germline V gene are MRHNA and SNTAGT. V lost 4 bases to trimming and J lost 1 base, with 11 bases between them.

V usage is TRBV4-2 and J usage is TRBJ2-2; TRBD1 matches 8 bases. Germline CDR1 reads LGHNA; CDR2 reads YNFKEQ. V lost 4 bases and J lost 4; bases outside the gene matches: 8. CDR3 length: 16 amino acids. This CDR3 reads CASSPVLTGATGELFF. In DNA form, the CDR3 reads TGTGCCAGCAGCCCGGTCCTGACAGGGGCCACCGGGGAGCTGTTTTTT.

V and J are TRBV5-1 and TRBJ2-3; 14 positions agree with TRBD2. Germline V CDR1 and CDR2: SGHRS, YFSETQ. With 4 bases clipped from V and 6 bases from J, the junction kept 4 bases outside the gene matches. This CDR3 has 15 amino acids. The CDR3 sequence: CASSLTSGGADTQYF. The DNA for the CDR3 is TGCGCCAGCAGCCTGACTAGCGGGGGGGCCGATACGCAGTATTTT.

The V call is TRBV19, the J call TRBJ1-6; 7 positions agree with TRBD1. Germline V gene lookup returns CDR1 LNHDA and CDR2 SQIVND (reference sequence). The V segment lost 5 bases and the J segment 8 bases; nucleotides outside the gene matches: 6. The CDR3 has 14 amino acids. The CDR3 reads CASSSTGRDSPLHF. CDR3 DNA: TGTGCCAGTAGTTCGACAGGGCGTGATTCACCCCTCCACTTT.

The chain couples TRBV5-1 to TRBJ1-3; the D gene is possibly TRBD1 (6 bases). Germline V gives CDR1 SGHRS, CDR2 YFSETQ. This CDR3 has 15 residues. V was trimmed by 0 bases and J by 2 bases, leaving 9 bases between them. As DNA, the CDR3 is TGCGCCAGCAGCTTGGGTTCAGGGGCTGGAAACACCATATATTTT. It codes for CASSLGSGAGNTIYF.

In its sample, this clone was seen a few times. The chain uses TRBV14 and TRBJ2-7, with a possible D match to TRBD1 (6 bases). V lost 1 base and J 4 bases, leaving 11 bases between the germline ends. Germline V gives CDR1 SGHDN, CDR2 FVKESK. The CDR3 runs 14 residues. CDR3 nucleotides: TGTGCCAGCAGCCAAGTAGGGGGTTGGTACGAGCAGTACTTC. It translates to CASSQVGGWYEQYF.

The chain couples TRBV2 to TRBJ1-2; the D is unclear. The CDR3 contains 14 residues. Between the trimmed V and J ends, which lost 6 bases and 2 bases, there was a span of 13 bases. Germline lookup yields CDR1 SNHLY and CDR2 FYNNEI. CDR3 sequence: CASSDRTANYGYTF. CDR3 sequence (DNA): TGTGCCAGCAGCGATCGGACGGCCAACTATGGCTACACCTTC.

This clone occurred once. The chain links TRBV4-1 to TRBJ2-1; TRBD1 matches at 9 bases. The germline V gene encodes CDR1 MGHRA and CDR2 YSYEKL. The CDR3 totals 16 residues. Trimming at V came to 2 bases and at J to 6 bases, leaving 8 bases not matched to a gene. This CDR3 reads CASSQRPQGAGNEQFF. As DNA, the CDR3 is TGCGCCAGCAGCCAAAGACCACAGGGGGCGGGCAATGAGCAGTTCTTC.

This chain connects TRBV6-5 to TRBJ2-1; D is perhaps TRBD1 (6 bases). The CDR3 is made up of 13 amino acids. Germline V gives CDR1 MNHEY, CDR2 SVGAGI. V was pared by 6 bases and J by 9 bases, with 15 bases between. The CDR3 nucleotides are TGTGCCAGCAGCCCGGGACACGTTGTTGAGCAGTTCTTC. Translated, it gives CASSPGHVVEQFF.

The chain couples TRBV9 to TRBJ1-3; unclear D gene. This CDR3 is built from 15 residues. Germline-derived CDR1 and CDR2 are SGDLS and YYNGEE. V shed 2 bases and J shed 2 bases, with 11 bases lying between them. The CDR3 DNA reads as TGTGCCAGCAGCGTTGGTATAGGGACTGGAAACACCATATATTTT. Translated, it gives CASSVGIGTGNTIYF. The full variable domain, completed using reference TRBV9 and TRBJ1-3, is DSGVTQTPKHLITATGQRVTLRCSPRSGDLSVYWYQQSLDQGLQFLIQYYNGEERAKGNILERFSAQQFPDLHSELNLSSLELGDSALYFCASSVGIGTGNTIYFGEGSWLTVV.

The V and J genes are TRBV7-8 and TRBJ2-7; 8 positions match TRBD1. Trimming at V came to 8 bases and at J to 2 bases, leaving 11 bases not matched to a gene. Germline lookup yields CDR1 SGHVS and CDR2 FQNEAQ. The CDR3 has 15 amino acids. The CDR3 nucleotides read TGTGCCAGCCAAACATTGACAGGGGATGCCTACGAGCAGTACTTC. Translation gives CASQTLTGDAYEQYF. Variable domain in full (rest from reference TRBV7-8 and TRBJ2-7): GAGVSQSPRYKVAKRGQDVALRCDPISGHVSLFWYQQALGQGPEFLTYFQNEAQLDKSGLPSDRFFAERPEGSVSTLKIQRTQQEDSAVYLCASQTLTGDAYEQYFGPGTRLTVT.